The sample holds a few counts of the clone carrying this TCR beta chain. Antigen unknown. Germline assignment: CDR1 SGHRS and CDR2 YFSETQ. This CDR3 spans 14 amino acids. V dropped 4 bases and J dropped 3 bases, with 11 bases sitting between them. PCR was performed using 60 Vbeta and 13 Jbeta primers. Per the original methods: As a later analysis found, there were tens of millions of unique TCR beta chains, of which roughly 11 million were shared. The method was immunoSEQ multiplex PCR; TCRdb's version includes in-frame clones alone and lacks a portion of them. The V and J calls and clone size are taken from that table; D and trimming were inferred from the DNA. This sample has tens of thousands of clones, with approximately 79% found just once. The sample is drawn from a study of cytomegalovirus exposure and HLA in healthy donors. Points from the study as a whole: It emerged from a later analysis that several of the most significant clusters appeared to be linked to common viral pathogens. Many donors carried some public TCRs, although rarity characterized most TCR sequences.

This chain uses TRBV5-1 with TRBJ2-1; the D gene is possibly TRBD2 (5 bases). The clonotype was recovered from a woman in her twenties or thirties in good health and CMV-seronegative. Sequenced material: PBMCs. The DNA of the CDR3 is TGCGCCAGCAGCCCTGACGGGGTCTACAATGAGCAGTTCTTC. Its translation: CASSPDGVYNEQFF.